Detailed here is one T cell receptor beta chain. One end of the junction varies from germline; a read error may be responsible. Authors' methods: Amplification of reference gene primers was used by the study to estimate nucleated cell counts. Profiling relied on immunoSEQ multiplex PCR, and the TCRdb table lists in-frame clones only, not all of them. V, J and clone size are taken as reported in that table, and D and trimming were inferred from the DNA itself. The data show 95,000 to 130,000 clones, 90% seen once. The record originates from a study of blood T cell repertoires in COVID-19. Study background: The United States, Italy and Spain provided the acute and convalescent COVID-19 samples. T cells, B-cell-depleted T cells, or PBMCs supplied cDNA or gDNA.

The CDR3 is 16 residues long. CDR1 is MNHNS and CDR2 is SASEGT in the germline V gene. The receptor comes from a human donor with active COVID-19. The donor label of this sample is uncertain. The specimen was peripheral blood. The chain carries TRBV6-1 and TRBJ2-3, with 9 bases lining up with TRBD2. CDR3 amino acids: CASREEGLARSDTQYF. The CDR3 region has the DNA TGTGCCAGCAGAGAAGAGGGACTAGCAAGATCAGATACGCAGTATTTT.